In this sample, the clone carrying this T cell receptor (beta chain) turned up a few times. These data are taken from a study of patients and donors after allogeneic stem cell transplantation. A single record per CDR3 protein comes from TCRdb applying MiXCR to the RT-PCR reads. This table has 900,000 to 1,000,000 distinct CDR3 sequences, around 17% appearing once. The ends were cut back, 5 bases at V and 7 bases at J, with 17 bases in the middle. This CDR3 region has 14 residues. Germline values: CDR1 DFQATT, CDR2 SNEGSKA (reference sequence). The chain employs TRBV20-1 and TRBJ2-2, with a tentative D call TRBD2 (7 bases). The receptor was isolated from a human donor who was either an allogeneic HSCT recipient or a stem cell or donor lymphocyte infusion donor (not recorded which). It is not recorded whose cells these are; they may come from a transplant donor. The specimen sequenced was blood, either unsorted or a sorted T cell fraction (not recorded which). CDR3 in DNA: TGCAGTGCTCCGCTCGGGGGGCTGAGCGGGGAGCTGTTTTTT. It encodes CSAPLGGLSGELFF.